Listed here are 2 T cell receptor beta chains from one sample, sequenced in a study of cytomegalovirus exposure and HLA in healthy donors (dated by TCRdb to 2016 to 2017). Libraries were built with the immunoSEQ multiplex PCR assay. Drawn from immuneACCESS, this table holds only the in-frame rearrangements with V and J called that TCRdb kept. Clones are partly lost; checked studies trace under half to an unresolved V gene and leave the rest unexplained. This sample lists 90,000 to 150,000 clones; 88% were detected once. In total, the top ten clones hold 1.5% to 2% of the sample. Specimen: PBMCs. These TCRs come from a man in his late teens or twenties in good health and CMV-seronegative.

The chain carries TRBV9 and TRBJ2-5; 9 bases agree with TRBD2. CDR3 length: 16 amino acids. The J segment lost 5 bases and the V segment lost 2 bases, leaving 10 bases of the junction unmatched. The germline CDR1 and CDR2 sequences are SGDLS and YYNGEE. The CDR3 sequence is CASSVASGKAWETQYF. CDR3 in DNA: TGTGCCAGCAGCGTGGCTAGCGGGAAGGCTTGGGAGACCCAGTACTTC.

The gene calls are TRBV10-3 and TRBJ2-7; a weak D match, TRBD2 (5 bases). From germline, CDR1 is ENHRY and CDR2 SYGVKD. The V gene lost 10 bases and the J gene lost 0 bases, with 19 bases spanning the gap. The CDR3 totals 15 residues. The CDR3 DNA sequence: TGTGCCACCAGCGGTGGAACGGGTCACTCCTACGAGCAGTACTTC. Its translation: CATSGGTGHSYEQYF.